Below are 11 T cell receptor beta chains sequenced from a single sample in a study of cytomegalovirus exposure and HLA in healthy donors. The study ran its PCR with 60 Vbeta and 13 Jbeta primers. Generated by immunoSEQ multiplex PCR, the TCRdb table keeps only in-frame clones and is missing some. The sample has some 130,000 clones; about 73% are singletons. Sequences were obtained from PBMCs. These receptors were collected from a woman aged 55-69 years in good health and CMV-seropositive.

V gene TRBV5-1 combines with J gene TRBJ2-2; 9 bases fit TRBD1. V trimming: 7 bases; J trimming: 4 bases; junction bases outside the gene matches: 8. CDR1 and CDR2 (germline): SGHRS, YFSETQ. CDR3 length: 15 amino acids. DNA of the CDR3: TGCGCCAGCCAATCCCGGACAGGGGTCACCGGGGAGCTGTTTTTT. Protein sequence: CASQSRTGVTGELFF.

V usage is TRBV19 and J usage is TRBJ1-1; maybe TRBD1 (6 bases). This CDR3 comprises 14 residues. Germline CDR1 reads LNHDA; CDR2 reads SQIVND (reference sequence). Trimming shortened V by 8 bases and J by 6 bases, and 19 bases separated the two germline ends. As DNA, the CDR3 is TGTGCCAGTGAAAAACAGGGTGGATCCGCTGAAGCTTTCTTT. Translation: CASEKQGGSAEAFF. Complete variable domain (other parts from reference TRBV19 and TRBJ1-1): DGGITQSPKYLFRKEGQNVTLSCEQNLNHDAMYWYRQDPGQGLRLIYYSQIVNDFQKGDIAEGYSVSREKKESFPLTVTSAQKNPTAFYLCASEKQGGSAEAFFGQGTRLTVV.

This CDR3 is CASSLAGQGAPWEQYF. In DNA, the CDR3 is TGTGCCAGCAGCTTGGCCGGGCAGGGGGCCCCCTGGGAGCAGTACTTC. The rearrangement links TRBV5-6 to TRBJ2-5; 8 bases line up with TRBD1. The CDR3 is made up of 16 amino acids. CDR1 SGHDT and CDR2 YYEEEE come from the germline V gene. The V and J ends lost 0 bases and 11 bases, in that order; junction bases with no gene match: 15.

Regarding this clone: Other DNA sequences in this sample translate to the same CDR3. The chain uses TRBV14 and TRBJ1-1, with D possibly matching TRBD1 (5 bases). The germline gives CDR1 SGHDN, CDR2 FVKESK. V was clipped by 0 bases and J by 1 base, with 6 bases between them. This CDR3 contains 14 residues. The CDR3 spells CASSQETANTEAFF. CDR3 DNA sequence: TGTGCCAGCAGCCAAGAGACAGCGAACACTGAAGCTTTCTTT. Complete variable domain (other parts from reference TRBV14 and TRBJ1-1): EAGVTQFPSHSVIEKGQTVTLRCDPISGHDNLYWYRRVMGKEIKFLLHFVKESKQDESGMPNNRFLAERTGGTYSTLKVQPAELEDSGVYFCASSQETANTEAFFGQGTRLTVV.

The rearrangement joins TRBV6-5 to TRBJ1-1; D gene unclear. The V end was cut by 7 bases, the J end by 0 bases, with 12 bases between. This CDR3 is built from 14 residues. The germline V gene encodes CDR1 MNHEY and CDR2 SVGAGI. The CDR3 region is CASTSGYMNTEAFF. The CDR3 nucleotides are TGTGCCAGCACGAGCGGCTACATGAACACTGAAGCTTTCTTT.

The sample holds a few counts of this clone. This chain connects TRBV28 to TRBJ1-5, with D possibly matching TRBD1 (6 bases). Trimming shortened V by 5 bases and J by 2 bases, and 16 bases separated the two germline ends. The CDR3 is 16 amino acids. Germline CDR1 MDHEN, CDR2 SYDVKM. CDR3 region: CASSPLRAGGNQPQHF. CDR3 sequence (DNA): TGTGCCAGCAGTCCCCTCAGGGCAGGGGGCAATCAGCCCCAGCATTTT. The entire variable domain, with the rest obtained from reference TRBV28 and TRBJ1-5, is as follows: DVKVTQSSRYLVKRTGEKVFLECVQDMDHENMFWYRQDPGLGLRLIYFSYDVKMKEKGDIPEGYSVSREKKERFSLILESASTNQTSMYLCASSPLRAGGNQPQHFGDGTRLSIL.

This chain joins TRBV7-6 and TRBJ1-3, with D hard to call. Germline V gene data show CDR1 as SGHVS and CDR2 as FNYEAQ. V was shortened by 5 bases and J by 4 bases, with 9 bases between the two germline ends. This CDR3 has 13 amino acids. CDR3 coding DNA: TGTGCCAGCAGCCCGGGAGGGGGAAACACCATATATTTT. This translates into CASSPGGGNTIYF.

The chain links TRBV28 to TRBJ1-1, with D hard to call. Trimming pared 1 base from V and 8 bases from J, leaving 17 bases between. CDR3 length: 15 amino acids. The germline V gene encodes CDR1 MDHEN and CDR2 SYDVKM. In nucleotides, the CDR3 is TGTGCCAGCAGTTTATTCGCACAGCCCCGCAAGGAAGCTTTCTTT. Protein sequence: CASSLFAQPRKEAFF.

The gene calls are TRBV6-5 and TRBJ1-2; D perhaps matches TRBD1 (5 bases). The CDR3 is 14 amino acids. Germline CDR1 reads MNHEY; CDR2 reads SVGAGI. V dropped 8 bases and J dropped 3 bases, with 16 bases sitting between them. DNA for the CDR3: TGTGCCAGCTCACCTCCTCAGGGTCACTATGGCTACACCTTC. Protein sequence: CASSPPQGHYGYTF.

This clone was detected only a few times. The chain combines TRBV6-5 with TRBJ2-1, with no clear D. Germline CDR1 is MNHEY and CDR2 is SVGAGI. The CDR3 runs to 16 residues. Trimming pared 4 bases from V and 0 bases from J, leaving 13 bases between. CDR3: CASSLTLITSYNEQFF. CDR3 in DNA: TGTGCCAGCAGTTTGACTCTTATCACCTCCTACAATGAGCAGTTCTTC.

The chain recombines TRBV25-1 with TRBJ2-3; 12 positions agree with TRBD2. CDR1 and CDR2 from the germline V gene are MGHDK and SYGVNS. This CDR3 has 16 amino acids. V was clipped by 1 base and J by 2 bases; unmatched bases: 1. Written as DNA, the CDR3 is TGTGCCAGCAGTGAATGGACTAGCGGGGCCACAGATACGCAGTATTTT. Translation gives CASSEWTSGATDTQYF.